What follows describes a single T cell receptor beta chain. Its antigen is not known. This specimen belongs to a study of shared clonotypes between healthy human individuals. Study at large: Donor composition was two women and three men, aged 18 to 49. Study-level findings and limits: Clonotypes not shared had lower generation probabilities than those common to all four donors. Larger estimated richness was generally seen in naive subsets than in memory subsets.

CD45RO-negative CD8 cells positively selected for CCR7 made up the naive population, which excluded terminally differentiated effector memory CD45RA+ cells. The authors' processing: ImmunoSEQ output held junction-only sequences without quality scores, so filtering differed. TCRdb keeps only in-frame clones here, not all; method: immunoSEQ multiplex PCR. The V and J calls and clone size were taken over from that table, and D and trimming were inferred from the DNA. There are about 2.1 million clones in the sample; roughly 93% occur only once, and roughly 1.7% lies in the top ten. Germline CDR1 reads SGHRS; CDR2 reads YFSETQ. Losses at the gene ends were 6 bases for V and 2 bases for J; bases not matched to a gene: 5. The CDR3 has 14 amino acids.

The chain carries TRBV5-1 and TRBJ2-7, with 10 bases aligning to TRBD2. This TCR derives from a man between 18 and 29 years old in good health. Some clones in this sample may be carry-over from other donors' samples. Sequenced sample: naive CD8+ T cells from PBMCs. The CDR3 bases are TGCGCCAGCACCCCCAGCGGGAGGGCCTACGAGCAGTACTTC. Translated: CASTPSGRAYEQYF.